This T cell receptor beta chain comes out of a study of shared clonotypes between healthy human individuals. Germline CDR1 reads SGHTA; CDR2 reads FQGTGA. Trimming shortened V by 3 bases and J by 7 bases, and 15 bases separated the two germline ends. The CDR3 runs 15 residues. Generated by immunoSEQ multiplex PCR, the TCRdb table keeps only in-frame clones and is missing some. The sample records 1.6 million or so clones, approximately 97% being singletons. The rearrangement joins TRBV7-3 to TRBJ2-2; possibly TRBD1 or TRBD2 for D (5 bases each). The specimen sequenced was naive CD4+ T cells sorted from blood. As to subset: CD45RA+ positively selected. The sequence was collected from a man aged 25 to 40 in good health. The CDR3 nucleotides are TGTGCCAGCAGCTTGACGGGGCCGGGGAACGGGGAGCTGTTTTTT. Translating it yields CASSLTGPGNGELFF.